The table lists the clone carrying this TCR beta chain with a few counts. Its cognate antigen is unknown. This sample is drawn from a study of identical twins. General study results and limits: A lower insertion count was a feature of abundant cord blood beta clonotypes, with no such feature in memory repertoires.

Unique molecular identifiers were present on cDNA, and template switching added a universal primer site. TCRdb passed the 5' RACE reads through MiXCR, listing each CDR3 protein once. The profile shows a few hundred thousand distinct CDR3 sequences, around a tenth of them singletons. Germline V gives CDR1 MNHEY, CDR2 SVGAGI. V shed 2 bases and J shed 12 bases, with 17 bases lying between them. The CDR3 runs 15 residues. These data were also filed under a second study, of yellow fever vaccine responses in identical twins.

V is TRBV6-5 and J is TRBJ1-6, with no clear D. Sequencing used PBMCs. The clonotype originates from a woman younger than 30 in good health. The CDR3 loop is CASSYRDSTWVPLHF. In nucleotides, the CDR3 is TGTGCCAGCAGTTACCGAGATTCAACCTGGGTACCCCTCCACTTT.